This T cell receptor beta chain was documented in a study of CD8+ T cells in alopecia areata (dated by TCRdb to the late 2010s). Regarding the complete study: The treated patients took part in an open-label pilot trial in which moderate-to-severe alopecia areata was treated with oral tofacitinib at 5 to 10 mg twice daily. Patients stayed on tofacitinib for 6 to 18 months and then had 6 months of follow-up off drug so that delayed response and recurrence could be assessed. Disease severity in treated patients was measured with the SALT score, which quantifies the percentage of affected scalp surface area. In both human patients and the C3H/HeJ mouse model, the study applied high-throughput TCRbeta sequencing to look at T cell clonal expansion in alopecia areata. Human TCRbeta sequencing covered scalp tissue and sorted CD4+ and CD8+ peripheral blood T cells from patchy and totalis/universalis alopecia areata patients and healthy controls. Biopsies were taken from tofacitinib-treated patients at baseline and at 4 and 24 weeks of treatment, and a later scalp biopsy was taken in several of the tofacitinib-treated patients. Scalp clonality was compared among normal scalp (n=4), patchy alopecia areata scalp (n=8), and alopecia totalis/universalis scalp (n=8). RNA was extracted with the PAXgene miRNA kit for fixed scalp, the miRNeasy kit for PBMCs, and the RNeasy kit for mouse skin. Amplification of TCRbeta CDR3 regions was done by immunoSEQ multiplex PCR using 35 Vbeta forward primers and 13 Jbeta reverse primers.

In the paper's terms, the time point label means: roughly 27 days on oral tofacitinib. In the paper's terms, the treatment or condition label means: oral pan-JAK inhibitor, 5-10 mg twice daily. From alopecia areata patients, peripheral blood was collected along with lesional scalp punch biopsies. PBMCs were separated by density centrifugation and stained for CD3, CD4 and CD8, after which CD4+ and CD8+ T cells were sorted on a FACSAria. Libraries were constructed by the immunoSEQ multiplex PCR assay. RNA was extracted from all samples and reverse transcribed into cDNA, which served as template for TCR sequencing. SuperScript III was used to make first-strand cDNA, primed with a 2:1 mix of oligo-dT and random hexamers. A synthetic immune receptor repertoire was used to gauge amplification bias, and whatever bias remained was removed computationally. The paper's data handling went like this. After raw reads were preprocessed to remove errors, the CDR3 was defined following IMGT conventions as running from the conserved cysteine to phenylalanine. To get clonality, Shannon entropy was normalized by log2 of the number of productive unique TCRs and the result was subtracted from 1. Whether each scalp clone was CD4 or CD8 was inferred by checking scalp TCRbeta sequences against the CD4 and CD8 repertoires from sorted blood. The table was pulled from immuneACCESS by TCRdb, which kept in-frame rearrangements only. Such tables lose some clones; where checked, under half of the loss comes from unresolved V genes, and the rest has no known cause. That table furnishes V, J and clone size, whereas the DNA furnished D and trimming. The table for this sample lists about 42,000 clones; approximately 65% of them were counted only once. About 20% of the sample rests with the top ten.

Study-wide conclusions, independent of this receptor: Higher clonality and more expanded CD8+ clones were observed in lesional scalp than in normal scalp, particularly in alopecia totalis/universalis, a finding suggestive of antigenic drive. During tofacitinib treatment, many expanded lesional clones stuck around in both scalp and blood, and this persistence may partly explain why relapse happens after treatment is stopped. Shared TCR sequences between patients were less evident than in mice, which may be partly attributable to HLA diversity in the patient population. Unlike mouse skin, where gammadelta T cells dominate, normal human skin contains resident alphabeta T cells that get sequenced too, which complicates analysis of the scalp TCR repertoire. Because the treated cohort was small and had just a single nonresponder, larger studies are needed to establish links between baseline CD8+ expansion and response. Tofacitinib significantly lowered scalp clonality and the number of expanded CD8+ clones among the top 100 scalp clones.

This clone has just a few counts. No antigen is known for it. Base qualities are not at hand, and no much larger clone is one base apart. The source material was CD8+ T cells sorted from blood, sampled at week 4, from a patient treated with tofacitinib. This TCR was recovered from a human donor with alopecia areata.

The CDR3 in this case is CASIEALASTDTQYF. DNA sequence: TGTGCCAGCATCGAAGCTCTGGCTAGCACAGATACGCAGTATTTT. In this chain, TRBV7-9 is recombined with TRBJ2-3; a confident D gene designation cannot be given. CDR1 and CDR2, per the germline V gene (reference sequence), are SEHNR and FQNEAQ. V is clipped by 7 bases and J by 0 bases, and the sequence between their germline boundaries is 14 bases long. Reading from cysteine to phenylalanine, the CDR3 counts 15 amino acids. CDR3 DNA only is kept here, 45 bases in frame from base 1.